The 8 T cell receptor beta chains listed next were all sequenced from one sample in a study of cytomegalovirus exposure and HLA in healthy donors. This PCR relied on a set of 60 Vbeta primers and 13 Jbeta primers. Only in-frame clones appear in the TCRdb table, and some are missing; sequencing was by immunoSEQ multiplex PCR. This table holds approximately 150,000 clones, 80% found once. The sequenced sample was PBMCs. These receptor sequences come from a woman aged 45-60 years in good health and CMV-seronegative.

This clone appeared once. This chain connects TRBV15 to TRBJ1-1; no definite D call. Per the germline V gene, CDR1 is LNHNV and CDR2 is YYDKDF (reference sequence). This CDR3 region has 14 residues. V was pared by 5 bases and J by 6 bases, with 16 bases between. This CDR3 reads CATSERGRVAEAFF. The CDR3 bases are TGTGCCACCAGCGAGAGAGGGAGGGTCGCTGAAGCTTTCTTT.

Only one count was recorded for this clone. This chain joins TRBV6-5 and TRBJ1-2; D uncertain. Germline V gene lookup returns CDR1 MNHEY and CDR2 SVGAGI. The CDR3 has 13 residues. Trimming took off 6 bases at V and 0 bases at J, with 8 bases between the two ends. CDR3 sequence: CASSPGSNYGYTF. The CDR3 coding sequence is TGTGCCAGCAGCCCCGGTTCTAACTATGGCTACACCTTC.

The chain uses TRBV7-2 and TRBJ2-1; D might be TRBD1 (6 bases). Germline CDR1 reads SGHTA; CDR2 reads FQGNSA. V gave up 5 bases and J gave up 0 bases, with 14 bases separating them. This CDR3 region has 16 residues. The CDR3 DNA reads TGTGCCAGCAGCCCAAGACAGGTCAGCTCCTACAATGAGCAGTTCTTC. Its protein is CASSPRQVSSYNEQFF. The full variable domain, rest sourced from reference TRBV7-2 and TRBJ2-1, is GAGVSQSPSNKVTEKGKDVELRCDPISGHTALYWYRQSLGQGLEFLIYFQGNSAPDKSGLPSDRFSAERTGGSVSTLTIQRTQQEDSAVYLCASSPRQVSSYNEQFFGPGTRLTVL.

The V call is TRBV7-2, the J call TRBJ2-7; D unclear. Germline V CDR1 and CDR2: SGHTA, FQGNSA. The V end was cut by 4 bases, the J end by 3 bases, with 10 bases between. The CDR3 consists of 13 residues. CDR3: CASSSVINYEQYF. DNA of the CDR3: TGTGCCAGCAGCTCGGTTATAAACTACGAGCAGTACTTC.

V usage is TRBV28 and J usage is TRBJ2-3; tentative D call: TRBD1 (6 bases). V lost 2 bases and J lost 4, with 16 bases in between. This CDR3 spans 16 amino acids. Germline V gene data show CDR1 as MDHEN and CDR2 as SYDVKM. CDR3 protein: CASSLPTGIRPDTQYF. CDR3 nucleotides: TGTGCCAGCAGTTTACCTACAGGGATTCGGCCAGATACGCAGTATTTT.

The chain employs TRBV6-4 and TRBJ2-7; 12 bases align to TRBD2. The V gene's germline CDR1 is MRHNA and CDR2 SNTAGT. The CDR3 contains 14 residues. Unmatched junction bases numbered 10, after V lost 8 bases and J lost 8 bases. CDR3 coding DNA: TGTGCCAGCTTGTTTCCTAGCGGGAGGGGTAAGCAGTACTTC. Translated, it gives CASLFPSGRGKQYF.

The V call is TRBV5-1, the J call TRBJ2-5; 12 nucleotides line up with TRBD2. CDR3 length: 16 amino acids. Germline V gene lookup returns CDR1 SGHRS and CDR2 YFSETQ. V was pared by 1 base and J by 2 bases, with 3 bases of the junction left unmatched. CDR3 coding DNA: TGCGCCAGCAGCTTGAGTGGACTAGCGGGGCAAGAGACCCAGTACTTC. As protein: CASSLSGLAGQETQYF.

The chain uses TRBV27 and TRBJ1-1, with 11 positions matching TRBD1. There are 15 residues in the CDR3. Per germline, CDR1 MNHEY and CDR2 SMNVEV (reference sequence). V dropped 5 bases and J dropped 6; count of bases not matched to a gene: 8. The CDR3 DNA reads as TGTGCCAGCAGTCCCCGGGACAGGGGGTCCGCTGAAGCTTTCTTT. It yields the protein CASSPRDRGSAEAFF.